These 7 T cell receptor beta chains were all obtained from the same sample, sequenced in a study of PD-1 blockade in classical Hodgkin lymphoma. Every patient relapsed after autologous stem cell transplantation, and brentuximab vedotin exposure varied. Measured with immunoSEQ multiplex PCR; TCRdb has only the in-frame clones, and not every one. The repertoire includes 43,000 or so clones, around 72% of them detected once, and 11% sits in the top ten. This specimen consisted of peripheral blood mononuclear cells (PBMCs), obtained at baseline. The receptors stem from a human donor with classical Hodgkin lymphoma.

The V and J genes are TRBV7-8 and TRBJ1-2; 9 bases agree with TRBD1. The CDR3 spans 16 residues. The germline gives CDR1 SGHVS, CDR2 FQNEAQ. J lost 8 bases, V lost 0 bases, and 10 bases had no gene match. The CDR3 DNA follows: TGTGCCAGCAGCTTAGCAATCGGACAGGGGTCTGGGGGCTACACCTTC. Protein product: CASSLAIGQGSGGYTF.

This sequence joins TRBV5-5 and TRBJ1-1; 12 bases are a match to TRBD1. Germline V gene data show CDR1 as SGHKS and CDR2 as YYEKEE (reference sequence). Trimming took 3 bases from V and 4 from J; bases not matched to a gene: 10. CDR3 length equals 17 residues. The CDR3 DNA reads TGTGCCAGCAGCTGGGGACAGGGGGCTCGTTCGAGCACTGAAGCTTTCTTT. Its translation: CASSWGQGARSSTEAFF.

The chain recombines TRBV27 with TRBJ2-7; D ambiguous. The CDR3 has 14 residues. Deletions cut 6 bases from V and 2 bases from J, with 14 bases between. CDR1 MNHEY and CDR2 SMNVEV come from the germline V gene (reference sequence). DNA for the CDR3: TGTGCCAGCAGCCCCTCTTCGGCCACCTACGAGCAGTACTTC. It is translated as CASSPSSATYEQYF.

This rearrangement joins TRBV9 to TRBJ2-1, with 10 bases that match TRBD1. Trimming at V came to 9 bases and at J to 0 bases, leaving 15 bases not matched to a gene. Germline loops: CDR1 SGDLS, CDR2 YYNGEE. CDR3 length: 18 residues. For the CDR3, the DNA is TGTGCCACCTCGAGGGGACAGGGGACCCCCTTCTCCTACAATGAGCAGTTCTTC. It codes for CATSRGQGTPFSYNEQFF.

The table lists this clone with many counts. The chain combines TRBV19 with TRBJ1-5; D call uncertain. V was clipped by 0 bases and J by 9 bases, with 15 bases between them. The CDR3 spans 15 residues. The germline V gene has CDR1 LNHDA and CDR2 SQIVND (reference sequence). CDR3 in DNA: TGTGCCAGTAGTATAGACGACCCGGTCCACGGGCCCCAGCATTTT. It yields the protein CASSIDDPVHGPQHF.

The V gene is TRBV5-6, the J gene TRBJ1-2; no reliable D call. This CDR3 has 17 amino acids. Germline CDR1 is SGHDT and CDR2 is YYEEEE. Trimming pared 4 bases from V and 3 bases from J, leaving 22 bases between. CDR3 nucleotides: TGTGCCAGCAGCCCGAAACCTATTCTCACGTATTACTATGGCTACACCTTC. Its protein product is CASSPKPILTYYYGYTF.

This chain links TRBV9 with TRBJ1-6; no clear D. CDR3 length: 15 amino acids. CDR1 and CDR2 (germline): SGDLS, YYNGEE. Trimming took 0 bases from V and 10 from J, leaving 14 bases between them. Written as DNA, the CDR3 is TGTGCCAGCAGCGTAGATGGGTTTAAAGGATCACCCCTCCACTTT. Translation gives CASSVDGFKGSPLHF. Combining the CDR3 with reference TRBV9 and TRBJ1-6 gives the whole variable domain DSGVTQTPKHLITATGQRVTLRCSPRSGDLSVYWYQQSLDQGLQFLIQYYNGEERAKGNILERFSAQQFPDLHSELNLSSLELGDSALYFCASSVDGFKGSPLHFGNGTRLTVT.